The 12 T cell receptor beta chains below all came from one sample that was sequenced in a study of cytomegalovirus exposure and HLA in healthy donors. Profiling relied on immunoSEQ multiplex PCR, and the TCRdb table lists in-frame clones only, not all of them. The sample records some 140,000 clones, about 86% being singletons. The sequenced sample was PBMCs. The receptors here all came from a human donor in good health.

The V and J genes are TRBV18 and TRBJ2-7; 10 bases fit TRBD1. Germline V lookup: CDR1 KGHSH, CDR2 LQKENI. V lost 0 bases to trimming and J lost 2 bases; unmatched junction nucleotides: 4. This CDR3 region has 16 residues. The CDR3 DNA reads as TGTGCCAGCTCACCACCGGAGGGGACAGGGGCCTACGAGCAGTACTTC. Translating gives CASSPPEGTGAYEQYF. Complete variable domain (other parts from reference TRBV18 and TRBJ2-7): NAGVMQNPRHLVRRRGQEARLRCSPMKGHSHVYWYRQLPEEGLKFMVYLQKENIIDESGMPKERFSAEFPKEGPSILRIQQVVRGDSAAYFCASSPPEGTGAYEQYFGPGTRLTVT.

This clone was counted ten times or more. V and J are TRBV14 and TRBJ1-1, with a possible D match to TRBD1 (6 bases). V was shortened by 2 bases and J by 0 bases, with 10 bases between the two germline ends. CDR3 size: 15 residues. The germline CDR1 and CDR2 sequences are SGHDN and FVKESK. CDR3: CASSQMGAVNTEAFF. The CDR3 DNA follows: TGTGCCAGCAGCCAAATGGGGGCGGTGAACACTGAAGCTTTCTTT.

The chain is built from TRBV7-6 and TRBJ2-1; TRBD1 agrees at 9 bases. Per germline, CDR1 SGHVS and CDR2 FNYEAQ. V trimming: 5 bases; J trimming: 12 bases; junction bases outside the gene matches: 2. The CDR3 contains 11 residues. The CDR3 here is CASSPGQGQFF. The CDR3 region has the DNA TGTGCCAGCAGCCCGGGACAGGGGCAGTTCTTC.

The chain combines TRBV5-4 with TRBJ1-1; unclear D gene. Trimming stripped 4 bases from V and 1 base from J, with 8 bases between. CDR1 is SGHNT, CDR2 YYREEE, per germline (reference sequence). The CDR3 has 13 residues. CDR3 protein: CASSQVSNTEAFF. The CDR3 DNA sequence: TGTGCCAGCAGCCAGGTCTCGAACACTGAAGCTTTCTTT.

V is TRBV4-1 and J is TRBJ2-1, with TRBD2 matching 11 bases. After removal of 1 base from V and 9 bases from J, the junction contained 5 bases not matched to a gene. The CDR3 spans 15 residues. Germline V gene sequence: CDR1 MGHRA, CDR2 YSYEKL. The CDR3 coding sequence is TGCGCCAGCAGCCAAGTCCTAGCGGGAGGTGGTGAGCAGTTCTTC. This sequence encodes CASSQVLAGGGEQFF.

The chain couples TRBV7-9 to TRBJ2-7; 9 positions agree with TRBD1. V lost 5 bases, J lost 4 bases, and 9 bases stayed unmatched. Germline CDR1 and CDR2: SEHNR and FQNEAQ (reference sequence). The CDR3 length is 15 residues. CDR3 amino acids: CASSTRQGGSYEQYF. The CDR3 coding sequence is TGTGCCAGCAGCACGCGACAGGGGGGATCGTACGAGCAGTACTTC.

The chain links TRBV5-6 to TRBJ2-7; 11 bases agree with TRBD2. Germline V CDR1 and CDR2: SGHDT, YYEEEE. The CDR3 sequence is 14 residues long. Germline trimming cut 6 bases from V and 3 bases from J; bases unmatched to any gene: 5. The CDR3 DNA sequence: TGTGCCAGCACCCTACTAGCGGGGGTCTACGAGCAGTACTTC. Translated, it gives CASTLLAGVYEQYF.

The chain joins TRBV4-1 to TRBJ1-1, with TRBD1 matching over 12 bases. Germline CDR1 is MGHRA and CDR2 is YSYEKL. This CDR3 is 19 amino acids long. V lost 3 bases, J lost 2 bases, and 13 bases stayed unmatched. The CDR3 sequence: CASSHSYYSGQGANTEAFF. The CDR3 region has the DNA TGCGCCAGCAGCCATTCCTACTATTCGGGACAGGGGGCAAACACTGAAGCTTTCTTT.

This chain joins TRBV28 and TRBJ2-7; a possible D gene is TRBD2 (6 bases). With 2 bases removed from V and 1 base from J, the gap between germline ends came to 12 bases. The CDR3 is 15 amino acids. Germline V gene lookup returns CDR1 MDHEN and CDR2 SYDVKM. In nucleotides, the CDR3 is TGTGCCAGCAGTTTAGGCGGGGAGTTATCCTACGAGCAGTACTTC. It encodes CASSLGGELSYEQYF.

This chain uses TRBV14 with TRBJ1-4; TRBD1 agrees at 7 bases. Germline lookup yields CDR1 SGHDN and CDR2 FVKESK. Trimming at V came to 5 bases and at J to 5 bases, leaving 8 bases not matched to a gene. The CDR3 runs 15 residues. The CDR3 DNA reads as TGTGCCAGCAGCACCGCCGGGACAGCGAATGAAAAACTGTTTTTT. This encodes CASSTAGTANEKLFF. The full variable domain, completed using reference TRBV14 and TRBJ1-4, is EAGVTQFPSHSVIEKGQTVTLRCDPISGHDNLYWYRRVMGKEIKFLLHFVKESKQDESGMPNNRFLAERTGGTYSTLKVQPAELEDSGVYFCASSTAGTANEKLFFGSGTQLSVL.

This chain connects TRBV5-1 to TRBJ2-7, with 12 bases fitting TRBD1. With 0 bases clipped from V and 6 bases from J, the junction kept 1 base outside the gene matches. Germline CDR1 and CDR2: SGHRS and YFSETQ. The CDR3 has 14 residues. CDR3: CASSLGDRGREQYF. The CDR3 DNA is TGCGCCAGCAGCTTGGGGGACAGGGGGCGCGAGCAGTACTTC.

This clone came up a few times. This sequence joins TRBV27 and TRBJ1-6; 8 nucleotides agree with TRBD1. This CDR3 comprises 15 residues. Trimming removed 2 bases from V and 9 bases from J; junction bases left unmatched: 6. Per germline, CDR1 MNHEY and CDR2 SMNVEV (reference sequence). CDR3 nucleotide sequence: TGTGCCAGCAGTTTAGAAGTCAGGGGGCGTTCACCCCTCCACTTT. Its protein product is CASSLEVRGRSPLHF.